Listed here are 19 T cell receptor beta chains from one sample, sequenced in a study of blood T cell repertoires in COVID-19. Profiling relied on immunoSEQ multiplex PCR, and the TCRdb table lists in-frame clones only, not all of them. This table has around 370,000 clones, around nine tenths appearing once. The sequencing input was peripheral blood. The receptors derive from a woman between 70 and 85 years old with COVID-19, enrolled during active disease.

The chain employs TRBV30 and TRBJ2-7; D might be TRBD1 (7 bases). Germline values: CDR1 GTSNPN, CDR2 SVGIG (reference sequence). V was pared by 2 bases and J by 3 bases, with 17 bases between. The length of the CDR3 is 15 residues. CDR3 residues: CAWSPPGGRFYEQYF. Written as DNA, the CDR3 is TGTGCCTGGAGTCCACCAGGGGGGCGCTTCTACGAGCAGTACTTC.

The V gene is TRBV6-5, the J gene TRBJ1-2, with 8 bases fitting TRBD1. Germline loops: CDR1 MNHEY, CDR2 SVGAGI. The CDR3 is 12 residues long. V trimming: 5 bases; J trimming: 8 bases; junction bases outside the gene matches: 4. CDR3 sequence reads: CASSPDRAGYTF. The CDR3 coding sequence is TGTGCCAGCAGTCCGGACAGGGCGGGCTACACCTTC.

The chain recombines TRBV5-4 with TRBJ2-3; 8 bases are a match to TRBD2. The CDR3 length is 13 residues. Losses at the gene ends were 4 bases for V and 7 bases for J; bases not matched to a gene: 5. Germline V gives CDR1 SGHNT, CDR2 YYREEE (reference sequence). The CDR3 nucleotides are TGTGCCAGCAGCCTAAGCGGGGGTAATACGCAGTATTTT. It specifies CASSLSGGNTQYF.

The rearrangement joins TRBV7-8 to TRBJ1-5; D is unresolved. CDR1 SGHVS and CDR2 FQNEAQ come from the germline V gene. Trimming left V 5 bases short and J 4 bases short, with 9 bases between. The CDR3 covers 13 residues. CDR3 in amino acids: CASSAYPNQPQHF. The CDR3 region has the DNA TGTGCCAGCAGCGCCTACCCAAATCAGCCCCAGCATTTT.

This sequence joins TRBV3-1 (or the pseudogene TRBV3-2) and TRBJ1-1, with a possible D match to TRBD1 (5 bases). Per the germline V gene, CDR1 is LGHDT and CDR2 is YNNKEL (reference sequence). The CDR3 has 15 residues. Between the trimmed V and J ends, which lost 1 base and 3 bases, there was a span of 12 bases. The CDR3 is CASSQVWSGDTEAFF. In nucleotides, the CDR3 is TGTGCCAGCAGCCAAGTTTGGTCGGGGGACACTGAAGCTTTCTTT.

This clone has only one observation. The J gene is TRBJ1-2, the V gene TRBV19; TRBD1 might be the D (5 bases). The length of the CDR3 is 14 residues. Looked up from germline, CDR1 is LNHDA and CDR2 is SQIVND (reference sequence). Trimming took 1 base from V and 2 from J, leaving 8 bases between them. As DNA, the CDR3 is TGTGCCAGTAGTATAGCAGGGAACAACTATGGCTACACCTTC. Encoded protein: CASSIAGNNYGYTF.

The chain uses TRBV11-2 and TRBJ2-3, with D maybe TRBD2 (5 bases). CDR1 SGHAT and CDR2 FQNNGV come from the germline V gene. Trimming left V 2 bases short and J 6 bases short, with 12 bases between. The CDR3 is made up of 14 amino acids. CDR3 nucleotide sequence: TGTGCCAGCAGCTTATTCTGGGCGGGCGATACGCAGTATTTT. This sequence encodes CASSLFWAGDTQYF.

The rearrangement uses TRBV30 and TRBJ2-7; 9 bases agree with TRBD1. The length of the CDR3 is 13 residues. The V gene end was trimmed by 1 base and the J gene end by 5 bases; junction bases not matched to a gene: 3. In germline, CDR1 is GTSNPN, CDR2 SVGIG (reference sequence). CDR3 sequence (DNA): TGTGCCTGGAGTGGGACAGGGGCGGACGAGCAGTACTTC. It translates to CAWSGTGADEQYF.

This clone showed up just a few times. The chain combines TRBV5-4 with TRBJ2-7, with D hard to call. Between the trimmed V and J ends, which lost 0 bases and 1 base, there was a span of 5 bases. The CDR3 covers 13 residues. Germline V CDR1 and CDR2: SGHNT, YYREEE (reference sequence). CDR3 protein: CASSLAGSYEQYF. CDR3 coding DNA: TGTGCCAGCAGCTTGGCCGGGTCCTACGAGCAGTACTTC.

V gene TRBV7-2 combines with J gene TRBJ2-1; the D gene is possibly TRBD2 (6 bases). V lost 2 bases to trimming and J lost 4 bases, with 12 bases between them. In germline, CDR1 is SGHTA, CDR2 FQGNSA. The CDR3 loop spans 15 amino acids. This CDR3 reads CASSLTSGVYNEQFF. The CDR3 DNA follows: TGTGCCAGCAGCTTAACTTCGGGAGTTTACAATGAGCAGTTCTTC. Full variable domain (outside the CDR3, taken from reference TRBV7-2 and TRBJ2-1): GAGVSQSPSNKVTEKGKDVELRCDPISGHTALYWYRQSLGQGLEFLIYFQGNSAPDKSGLPSDRFSAERTGGSVSTLTIQRTQQEDSAVYLCASSLTSGVYNEQFFGPGTRLTVL.

The chain recombines TRBV12-3 or TRBV12-4 with TRBJ1-1; no clear D gene. The CDR3 spans 13 residues. Trimming removed 2 bases at V and 1 base at J, with 5 bases between. The CDR3 region is CASSLQKNTEAFF. CDR3 DNA sequence: TGTGCCAGCAGTTTACAGAAGAACACTGAAGCTTTCTTT.

The chain uses TRBV6-5 and TRBJ2-5; a weak D match, TRBD2 (6 bases). CDR1 is MNHEY, CDR2 SVGAGI, per germline. The CDR3 is made up of 15 amino acids. V lost 0 bases and J lost 5, with 13 bases in between. The CDR3 loop is CASSYSAGYRETQYF. CDR3 nucleotide sequence: TGTGCCAGCAGTTACTCTGCGGGGTATCGTGAGACCCAGTACTTC.

This chain connects TRBV19 to TRBJ1-1; D is unresolved. This CDR3 has 8 residues. V was shortened by 9 bases and J by 14 bases, with 10 bases between the two germline ends. The germline V gene has CDR1 LNHDA and CDR2 SQIVND (reference sequence). The DNA for the CDR3 is TGTGCCAGGGGGAGAGGCTTCTTT. It encodes CARGRGFF.

This clone occurred a few times. The V gene is TRBV7-9, the J gene TRBJ1-3; tentative D call: TRBD1 (5 bases). Germline loops: CDR1 SEHNR, CDR2 FQNEAQ (reference sequence). This CDR3 comprises 14 residues. V lost 5 bases, J lost 4 bases, and 12 bases lay in between. DNA of the CDR3: TGTGCCAGCAGCCCAACAGGAATAGGAAACACCATATATTTT. As protein: CASSPTGIGNTIYF.

The CDR3 loop is CASSDRSGGDTDTQYF. Written as DNA, the CDR3 is TGTGCCAGCAGTGATCGAAGCGGGGGGGACACAGATACGCAGTATTTT. V and J are TRBV25-1 and TRBJ2-3; 10 bases agree with TRBD2. Germline V lookup: CDR1 MGHDK, CDR2 SYGVNS. V gave up 3 bases and J gave up 2 bases; unmatched junction bases: 5. This CDR3 has 16 residues.

At least ten counts were recorded for this clone. This chain connects TRBV18 to TRBJ1-1; 9 bases align to TRBD1. The CDR3 has 13 amino acids. With V trimmed by 6 bases and J by 5 bases, 4 bases remained unmatched. Germline CDR1 and CDR2: KGHSH and LQKENI. Here the CDR3 reads CASSGTGRTEAFF. The CDR3 DNA follows: TGTGCCAGCTCCGGGACAGGGAGAACTGAAGCTTTCTTT.

The chain employs TRBV27 and TRBJ1-6; TRBD1 aligns across 7 bases. V gave up 6 bases and J gave up 0 bases; unmatched junction bases: 5. This CDR3 has 16 residues. Per the germline V gene, CDR1 is MNHEY and CDR2 is SMNVEV (reference sequence). The CDR3 DNA follows: TGTGCCAGCAGACCTCAGGGGGACTCCTATAATTCACCCCTCCACTTT. Translated: CASRPQGDSYNSPLHF.

V and J are TRBV5-6 and TRBJ1-1; a possible D gene is TRBD1 (6 bases). CDR1 and CDR2 (germline): SGHDT, YYEEEE. The V end lost 4 bases, the J end lost 4 bases, and 8 bases lay between the germline ends. The CDR3 runs 12 residues. This CDR3 reads CASSTGLTEAFF. The CDR3 bases are TGTGCCAGCAGCACAGGGCTCACTGAAGCTTTCTTT.

V and J are TRBV27 and TRBJ2-1; TRBD2 agrees at 9 bases. Germline-derived CDR1 and CDR2 are MNHEY and SMNVEV (reference sequence). Trimming removed 3 bases from V and 13 bases from J; junction bases left unmatched: 7. The CDR3 spans 13 residues. The CDR3 sequence is CASSFGTSRDQFF. The CDR3 region has the DNA TGTGCCAGCAGTTTTGGGACTAGCCGCGACCAGTTCTTC.